This T cell receptor (beta chain) was recorded in a study of neurological immune-mediated disorders. Germline CDR1 and CDR2: SQVTM and ANQGSEA. The J segment lost 5 bases and the V segment lost 5 bases, leaving 13 bases of the junction unmatched. The CDR3 is made up of 15 amino acids. TCRdb analysed the 5' RACE reads with MiXCR anew, one entry per CDR3 protein. The sample yields about 70,000 distinct CDR3 sequences, 2.5% to 4% seen once. This clonotype was recorded many times. The chain joins TRBV29-1 to TRBJ2-3; 7 bases are shared with TRBD2. The sequenced sample consisted of PBMCs. The sequence was obtained from a woman aged 45-65 years with multiple sclerosis. CDR3 region: CSVNSATGGGDTQYF. CDR3 nucleotides: TGCAGCGTTAACTCTGCTACGGGAGGAGGAGATACGCAGTATTTT.